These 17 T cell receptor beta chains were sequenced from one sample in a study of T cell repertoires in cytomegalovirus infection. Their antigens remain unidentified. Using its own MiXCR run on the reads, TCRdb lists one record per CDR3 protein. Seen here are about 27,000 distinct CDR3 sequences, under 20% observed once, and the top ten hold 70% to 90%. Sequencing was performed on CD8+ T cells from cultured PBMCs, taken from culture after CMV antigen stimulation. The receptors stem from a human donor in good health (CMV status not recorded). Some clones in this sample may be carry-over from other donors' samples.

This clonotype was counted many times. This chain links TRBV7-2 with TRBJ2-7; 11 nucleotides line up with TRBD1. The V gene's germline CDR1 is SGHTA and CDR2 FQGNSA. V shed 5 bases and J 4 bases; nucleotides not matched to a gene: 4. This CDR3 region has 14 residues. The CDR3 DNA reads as TGTGCCAGCAGCCTGAGGGACAGGGGGTACGAGCAGTACTTC. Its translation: CASSLRDRGYEQYF.

The CDR3 sequence is CASSFRVYTEAFF. The CDR3 nucleotides are TGTGCCAGCAGCTTTAGGGTATACACTGAAGCTTTCTTT. The V gene is TRBV7-8, the J gene TRBJ1-1; the D is unclear. V shed 3 bases and J shed 3 bases, with 8 bases lying between them. Germline V gene sequence: CDR1 SGHVS, CDR2 FQNEAQ. The CDR3 contains 13 residues.

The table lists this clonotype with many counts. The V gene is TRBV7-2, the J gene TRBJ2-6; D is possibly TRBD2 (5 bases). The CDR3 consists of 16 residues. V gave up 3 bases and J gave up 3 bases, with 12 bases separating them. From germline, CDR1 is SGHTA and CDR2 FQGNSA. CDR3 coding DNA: TGTGCCAGCAGCTTGAACGGGATGCGTGGGGCCAACGTCCTGACTTTC. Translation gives CASSLNGMRGANVLTF.

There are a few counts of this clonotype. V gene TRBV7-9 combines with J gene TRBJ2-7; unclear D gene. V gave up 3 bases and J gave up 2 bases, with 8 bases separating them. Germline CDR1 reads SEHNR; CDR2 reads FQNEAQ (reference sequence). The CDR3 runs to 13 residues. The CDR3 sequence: CASSFRQAYEQYF. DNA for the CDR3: TGTGCCAGCAGCTTCCGGCAGGCCTACGAGCAGTACTTC.

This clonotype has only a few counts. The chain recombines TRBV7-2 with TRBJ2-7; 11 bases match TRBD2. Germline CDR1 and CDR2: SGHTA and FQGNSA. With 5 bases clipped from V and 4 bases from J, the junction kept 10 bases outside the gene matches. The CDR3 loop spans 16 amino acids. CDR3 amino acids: CASSARLAGPLYEQYF. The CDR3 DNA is TGTGCCAGCAGCGCCCGACTAGCGGGACCGTTGTACGAGCAGTACTTC.

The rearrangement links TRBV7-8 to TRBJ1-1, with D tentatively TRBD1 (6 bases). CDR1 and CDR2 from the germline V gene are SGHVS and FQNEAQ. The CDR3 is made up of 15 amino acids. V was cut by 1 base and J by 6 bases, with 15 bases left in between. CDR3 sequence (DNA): TGTGCCAGCAGCTTAGTCCAGGGGCCCTCGGCTGAAGCTTTCTTT. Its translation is CASSLVQGPSAEAFF.

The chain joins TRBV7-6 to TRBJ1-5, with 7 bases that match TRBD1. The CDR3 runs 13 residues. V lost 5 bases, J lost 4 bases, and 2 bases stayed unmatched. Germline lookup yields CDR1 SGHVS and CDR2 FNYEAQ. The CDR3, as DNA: TGTGCCAGCAGCCGACAGGGTAATCAGCCCCAGCATTTT. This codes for CASSRQGNQPQHF.

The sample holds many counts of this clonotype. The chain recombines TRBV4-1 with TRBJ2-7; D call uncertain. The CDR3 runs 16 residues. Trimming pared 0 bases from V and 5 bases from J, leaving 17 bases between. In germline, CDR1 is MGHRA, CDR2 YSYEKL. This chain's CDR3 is CASSQEAGVPANEQYF. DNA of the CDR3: TGCGCCAGCAGCCAAGAAGCCGGAGTCCCCGCCAACGAGCAGTACTTC.

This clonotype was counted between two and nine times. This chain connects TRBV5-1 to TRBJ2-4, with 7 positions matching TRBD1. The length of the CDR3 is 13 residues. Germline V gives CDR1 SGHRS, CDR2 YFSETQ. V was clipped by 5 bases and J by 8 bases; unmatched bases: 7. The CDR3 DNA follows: TGCGCCAGCAGAGCCGGGACAGCGGACATTCAGTACTTC. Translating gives CASRAGTADIQYF.

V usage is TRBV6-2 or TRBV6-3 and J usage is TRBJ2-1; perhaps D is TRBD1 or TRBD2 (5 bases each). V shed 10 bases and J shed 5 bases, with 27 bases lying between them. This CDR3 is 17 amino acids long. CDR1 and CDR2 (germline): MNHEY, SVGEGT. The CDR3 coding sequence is TGTGCCATCCAGGGAGAAGATAGGGGCAGGCCAAACAATGAGCAGTTCTTC. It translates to CAIQGEDRGRPNNEQFF.

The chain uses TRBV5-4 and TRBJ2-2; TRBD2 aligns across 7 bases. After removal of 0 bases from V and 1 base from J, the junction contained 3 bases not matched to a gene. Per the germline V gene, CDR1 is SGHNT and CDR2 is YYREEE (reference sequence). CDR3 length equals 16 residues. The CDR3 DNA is TGTGCCAGCAGCTTGGGTGAGCGGGAGAACACCGGGGAGCTGTTTTTT. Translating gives CASSLGERENTGELFF.

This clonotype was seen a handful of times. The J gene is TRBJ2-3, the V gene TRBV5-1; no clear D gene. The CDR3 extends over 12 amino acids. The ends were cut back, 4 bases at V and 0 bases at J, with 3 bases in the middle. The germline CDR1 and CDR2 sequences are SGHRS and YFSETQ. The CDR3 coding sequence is TGCGCCAGCAGCCCTAGCACAGATACGCAGTATTTT. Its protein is CASSPSTDTQYF.

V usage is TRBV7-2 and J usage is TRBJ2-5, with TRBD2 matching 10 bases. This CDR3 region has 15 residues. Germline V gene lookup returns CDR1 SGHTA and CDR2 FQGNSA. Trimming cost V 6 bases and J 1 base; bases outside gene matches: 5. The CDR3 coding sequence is TGTGCCAGCAGTTCCTGGACTAGCGGCCAAGAGACCCAGTACTTC. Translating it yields CASSSWTSGQETQYF. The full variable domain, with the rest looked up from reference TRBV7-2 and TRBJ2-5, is GAGVSQSPSNKVTEKGKDVELRCDPISGHTALYWYRQSLGQGLEFLIYFQGNSAPDKSGLPSDRFSAERTGGSVSTLTIQRTQQEDSAVYLCASSSWTSGQETQYFGPGTRLLVL.

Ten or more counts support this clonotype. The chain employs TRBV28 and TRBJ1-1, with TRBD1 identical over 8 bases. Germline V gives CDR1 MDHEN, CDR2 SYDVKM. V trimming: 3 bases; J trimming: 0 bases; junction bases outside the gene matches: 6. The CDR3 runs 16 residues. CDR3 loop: CASSFPQGVLNTEAFF. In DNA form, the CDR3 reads TGTGCCAGCAGTTTCCCACAGGGGGTGTTGAACACTGAAGCTTTCTTT.

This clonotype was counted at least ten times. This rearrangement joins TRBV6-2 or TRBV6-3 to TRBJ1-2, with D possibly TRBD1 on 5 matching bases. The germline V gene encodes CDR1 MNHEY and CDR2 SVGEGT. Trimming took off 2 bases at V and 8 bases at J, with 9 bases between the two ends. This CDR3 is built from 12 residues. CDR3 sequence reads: CASSYGAQGYTF. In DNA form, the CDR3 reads TGTGCCAGCAGTTACGGGGCGCAAGGCTACACCTTC.

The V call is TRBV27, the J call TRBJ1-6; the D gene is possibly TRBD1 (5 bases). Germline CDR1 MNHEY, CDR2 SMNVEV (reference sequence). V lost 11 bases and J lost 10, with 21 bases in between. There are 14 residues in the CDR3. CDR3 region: CAAAYSGSWSPLHF. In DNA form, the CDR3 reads TGTGCCGCGGCGTATTCAGGGTCTTGGTCACCCCTCCACTTT.

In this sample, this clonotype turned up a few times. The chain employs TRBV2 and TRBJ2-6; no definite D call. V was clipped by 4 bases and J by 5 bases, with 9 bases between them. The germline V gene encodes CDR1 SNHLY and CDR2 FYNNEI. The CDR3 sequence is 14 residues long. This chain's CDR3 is CASSGPLWANVLTF. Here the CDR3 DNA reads TGTGCCAGCAGTGGCCCCCTCTGGGCCAACGTCCTGACTTTC.